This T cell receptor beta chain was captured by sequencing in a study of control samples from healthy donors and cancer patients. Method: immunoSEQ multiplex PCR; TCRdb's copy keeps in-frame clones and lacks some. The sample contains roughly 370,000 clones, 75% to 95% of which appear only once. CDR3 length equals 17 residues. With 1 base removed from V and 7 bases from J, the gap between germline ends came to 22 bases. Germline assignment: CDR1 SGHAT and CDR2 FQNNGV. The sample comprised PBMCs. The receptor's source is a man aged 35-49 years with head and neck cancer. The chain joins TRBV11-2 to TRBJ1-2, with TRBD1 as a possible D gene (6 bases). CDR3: CASSLGWVGQEVPGYTF. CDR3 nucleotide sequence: TGTGCCAGCAGCTTAGGCTGGGTGGGACAAGAAGTACCTGGCTACACCTTC.